These 15 T cell receptor beta chains originate from one sample sequenced in a study of CD8 T cells in Susac syndrome. The authors reverse transcribed roughly 0.5 to 1 ug RNA with random hexamers. TCRdb re-analysed the immunoSEQ multiplex PCR reads in MiXCR, keeping a single row per CDR3 protein. Of 95,000 or so distinct CDR3 sequences in the sample, about 93% are singletons; the top ten hold 0.3% to 0.4%. The specimen sequenced was CD8+ T cells from PBMCs. The receptors originated from a human donor in good health.

This rearrangement joins TRBV7-9 to TRBJ2-1; 14 nucleotides align to TRBD2. J was trimmed by 5 bases and V by 4 bases; bases with no gene match: 1. This CDR3 comprises 15 residues. Germline CDR1 is SEHNR and CDR2 is FQNEAQ (reference sequence). CDR3: CASSSTSGGDNEQFF. CDR3 DNA sequence: TGTGCCAGCAGCTCGACTAGCGGGGGGGACAATGAGCAGTTCTTC.

The genes are TRBV7-9 and TRBJ2-5, with a possible D match to TRBD2 (6 bases). CDR3 size: 13 residues. Germline CDR1 is SEHNR and CDR2 is FQNEAQ (reference sequence). Trimming took off 5 bases at V and 5 bases at J, with 12 bases between the two ends. CDR3 residues: CASSSREVETQYF. The CDR3 DNA sequence: TGTGCCAGCAGCAGCAGGGAGGTCGAGACCCAGTACTTC. Complete variable domain (other parts from reference TRBV7-9 and TRBJ2-5): DTGVSQNPRHKITKRGQNVTFRCDPISEHNRLYWYRQTLGQGPEFLTYFQNEAQLEKSRLLSDRFSAERPKGSFSTLEIQRTEQGDSAMYLCASSSREVETQYFGPGTRLLVL.

The genes are TRBV7-8 and TRBJ2-4, with a possible D match to TRBD1 (6 bases). The CDR3 spans 15 residues. The V end lost 2 bases, the J end lost 10 bases, and 18 bases lay between the germline ends. CDR1 and CDR2 from the germline V gene are SGHVS and FQNEAQ. The CDR3 DNA sequence: TGTGCCAGCAGCTTAACGAGGGAGACAGGTGGGATTCAGTACTTC. It is translated as CASSLTRETGGIQYF.

The V call is TRBV2, the J call TRBJ2-3, with D perhaps matching TRBD1 or TRBD2 (6 bases each). The V gene's germline CDR1 is SNHLY and CDR2 FYNNEI. This CDR3 has 15 amino acids. The V and J ends lost 0 bases and 2 bases respectively, with 9 bases between them. The CDR3 DNA reads TGTGCCAGCAGTGAAGCGGGGGGCTCCACAGATACGCAGTATTTT. Encoded protein: CASSEAGGSTDTQYF. Filled out from reference TRBV2 and TRBJ2-3, the complete variable domain reads EPEVTQTPSHQVTQMGQEVILRCVPISNHLYFYWYRQILGQKVEFLVSFYNNEISEKSEIFDDQFSVERPDGSNFTLKIRSTKLEDSAMYFCASSEAGGSTDTQYFGPGTRLTVL.

The V gene is TRBV12-3 or TRBV12-4, the J gene TRBJ2-2, with D perhaps matching TRBD1 (6 bases). The CDR3 runs to 12 residues. V was cut by 4 bases and J by 6 bases, with 6 bases left in between. The CDR3 DNA is TGTGCCAGCAGTTCAGGGGCCGGGGAGCTGTTTTTT. It yields the protein CASSSGAGELFF.

The rearrangement joins TRBV19 to TRBJ2-1; D is uncertain. CDR1 and CDR2 (germline): LNHDA, SQIVND (reference sequence). The CDR3 is 13 residues long. V lost 5 bases and J lost 3, with 8 bases in between. CDR3 DNA: TGTGCCAGTAGTCCGGGTCTCTACAATGAGCAGTTCTTC. It codes for CASSPGLYNEQFF.

This clonotype was observed a few times. The genes are TRBV29-1 and TRBJ1-1, with D uncertain. CDR1 is SQVTM, CDR2 ANQGSEA, per germline. There are 11 residues in the CDR3. The V end lost 3 bases, the J end lost 4 bases, and 6 bases lay between the germline ends. In DNA form, the CDR3 reads TGCAGCGTTGAGCTGCCCACTGAAGCTTTCTTT. It encodes CSVELPTEAFF.

The chain has TRBV13 and TRBJ1-5; D might be TRBD1 (5 bases). Between the trimmed V and J ends, which lost 0 bases and 0 bases, there was a span of 6 bases. This CDR3 is built from 15 residues. Germline V gives CDR1 PRHDT, CDR2 FYEKMQ (reference sequence). The CDR3 sequence is CASSLGGDSNQPQHF. The CDR3 DNA is TGTGCCAGCAGCTTAGGAGGGGATAGCAATCAGCCCCAGCATTTT.

This clonotype showed up just once. The V call is TRBV30, the J call TRBJ2-3; no reliable D call. Trimming took off 0 bases at V and 0 bases at J, with 10 bases between the two ends. The CDR3 runs 15 residues. Germline V lookup: CDR1 GTSNPN, CDR2 SVGIG (reference sequence). DNA for the CDR3: TGTGCCTGGAGTGTAAGGATACTAAGCACAGATACGCAGTATTTT. This gives the protein CAWSVRILSTDTQYF.

V usage is TRBV7-2 and J usage is TRBJ2-1, with unresolved D. The CDR3 runs to 15 residues. The germline V and J ends were trimmed by 5 bases and 2 bases, with 13 bases remaining between them. Per the germline V gene, CDR1 is SGHTA and CDR2 is FQGNSA. The CDR3 sequence: CASSPPEGPYNEQFF. CDR3 sequence (DNA): TGTGCCAGCAGCCCCCCGGAAGGGCCCTACAATGAGCAGTTCTTC.

This chain's CDR3 is CASSQAGQGRNEQYF. The CDR3 bases are TGTGCCAGCAGCCAAGCGGGGCAGGGACGTAACGAGCAGTACTTC. V gene TRBV3-1 combines with J gene TRBJ2-7; either TRBD1 or TRBD2 may fit D (5 bases each). In germline, CDR1 is LGHDT, CDR2 YNNKEL (reference sequence). V dropped 1 base and J dropped 5 bases, with 15 bases sitting between them. This CDR3 region has 15 residues.

The CDR3 region has the DNA TGTGCCAGTAGCGTACAGGGGGCAGGTGAAGCTTTCTTT. It encodes CASSVQGAGEAFF. The chain has TRBV19 and TRBJ1-1, with 9 bases matching TRBD1. CDR1 is LNHDA, CDR2 SQIVND, per germline (reference sequence). This CDR3 region has 13 residues. The V and J ends lost 6 bases and 7 bases, in that order; junction bases with no gene match: 6.

This chain uses TRBV3-1 with TRBJ2-2, with D tentatively TRBD1 (5 bases). This CDR3 is built from 18 residues. Looked up from germline, CDR1 is LGHDT and CDR2 is YNNKEL (reference sequence). The germline V and J ends were trimmed by 1 base and 1 base, with 16 bases remaining between them. CDR3 nucleotide sequence: TGTGCCAGCAGCCAAGTGGAAGGGGTAGGGTTGAACACCGGGGAGCTGTTTTTT. As protein: CASSQVEGVGLNTGELFF.

The chain couples TRBV12-3 or TRBV12-4 to TRBJ2-7; 7 bases are a match to TRBD1. Trimming at V came to 5 bases and at J to 2 bases, leaving 6 bases not matched to a gene. The CDR3 sequence is 14 residues long. The chain's CDR3 is CASSPQGSAYEQYF. In DNA, the CDR3 is TGTGCCAGCAGTCCACAGGGGTCAGCCTACGAGCAGTACTTC.

This chain uses TRBV7-9 with TRBJ2-7, with 7 nucleotides matching TRBD1. The CDR3 is 14 amino acids. CDR1 and CDR2 from the germline V gene are SEHNR and FQNEAQ (reference sequence). The trim removed 6 bases at V and 5 bases at J, leaving 10 bases unmatched. CDR3 sequence reads: CASREAGGDHEQYF. The CDR3 DNA is TGTGCCAGCAGAGAGGCAGGGGGAGACCACGAGCAGTACTTC.